This T cell receptor (beta chain) emerged from a study of Ad26.COV2.S vaccination and SARS-CoV-2 variants. Comments on this clone: Its antigen is unidentified.

General study points: Vaccinees showed greater spike-specific TCR breadth than placebo recipients. Total responses of T cells may have been underestimated by the analyses of TCR breadth and depth. Once vaccination had occurred, spike-specific CD8+ and CD4+ T cell responses reportedly showed substantial breadth. Whether participants received vaccine or placebo, their non-spike TCR breadth was similar.

Trimming removed 4 bases from V and 10 bases from J, with 14 bases in between. The CDR3 has 12 amino acids. CDR1 and CDR2 from the germline V gene are SGHRS and YFSETQ. TCRdb keeps only in-frame clones here, not all; method: immunoSEQ multiplex PCR. The repertoire holds approximately 400,000 clones, with roughly nine tenths as singletons. The TCR originated in a human donor who had recovered from COVID-19. The sample was peripheral blood, taken after recovery from COVID-19. V is TRBV5-1 and J is TRBJ1-2; no firm D call. The CDR3 region is CASSPGLPYYTF. The CDR3 bases are TGCGCCAGCAGCCCAGGACTTCCTTACTACACCTTC.